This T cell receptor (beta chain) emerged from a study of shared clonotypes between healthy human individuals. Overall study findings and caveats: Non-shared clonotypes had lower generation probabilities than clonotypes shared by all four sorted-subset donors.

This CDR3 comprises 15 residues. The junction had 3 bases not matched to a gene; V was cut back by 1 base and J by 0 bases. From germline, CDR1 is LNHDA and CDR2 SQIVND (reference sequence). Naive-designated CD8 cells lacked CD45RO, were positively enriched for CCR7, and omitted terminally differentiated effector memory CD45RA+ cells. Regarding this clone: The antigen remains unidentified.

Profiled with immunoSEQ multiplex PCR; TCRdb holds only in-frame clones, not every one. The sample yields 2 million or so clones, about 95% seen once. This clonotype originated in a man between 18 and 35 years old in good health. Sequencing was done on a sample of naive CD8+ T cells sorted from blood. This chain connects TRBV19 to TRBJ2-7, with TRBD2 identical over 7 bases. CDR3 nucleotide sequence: TGTGCCAGTAGTATAGCACTAGCGCCCTCCTACGAGCAGTACTTC. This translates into CASSIALAPSYEQYF.